This T cell receptor beta chain was sequenced in a study of a mutant IDH1 vaccine in newly diagnosed glioma. For the study at large: Initiation of the vaccine course occurred 4-6 weeks after radiotherapy alone, or alongside temozolomide cycles.

From germline, CDR1 is SEHNR and CDR2 FQNEAQ (reference sequence). The CDR3 extends over 11 amino acids. The V gene lost 4 bases and the J gene lost 10 bases, with 8 bases spanning the gap. The table came from immunoSEQ multiplex PCR; TCRdb's copy has only in-frame clones and leaves some out. The sample comprises tens of thousands of clones, roughly 74% of which are singletons, and about 4.9% rests with the top ten. Time point described: week 35, safety follow-up. Doses consisted of 300 ug of mutant IDH1 20-mer peptide each, paired with topical imiquimod. This clone was seen just once. Antigen specificity is unknown.

The chain recombines TRBV7-9 with TRBJ2-1; D remains unclear. The sequence derives from a man in his fifties or sixties with glioma. Sequencing was performed on PBMCs, taken from a glioma patient whose treatment included an IDH1 peptide vaccine. The CDR3 DNA sequence: TGTGCCAGCAGCTCCCAATTGGAGCAGTTCTTC. Translating gives CASSSQLEQFF.